This T cell receptor (beta chain) stems from a study of OX40 agonist ivuxolimab in advanced cancers. Study in general: Past anti-PD-1, anti-PD-L1 or anti-CTLA-4 therapy was accepted, and roughly 37% had received some.

Looked up from germline, CDR1 is SGDLS and CDR2 is YYNGEE. Trimming cost V 4 bases and J 6 bases; bases outside gene matches: 7. The CDR3 is made up of 15 amino acids. Clones were read by immunoSEQ multiplex PCR, and TCRdb kept only the in-frame ones, dropping some. This repertoire shows 70,000 or so clones, over 60% found once; its top ten account for approximately 2.1%. This receptor was taken from an adult with an advanced solid tumor such as melanoma, head and neck, liver or kidney cancer. The source was CD4+ or CD8+ T cells sorted from blood, collected in a trial of the OX40 agonist ivuxolimab. The chain has TRBV9 and TRBJ2-3; 11 bases match TRBD2. The CDR3 DNA reads as TGTGCCAGCAGCCCACGACTAGCGGGAAGGGATACGCAGTATTTT. Its translation is CASSPRLAGRDTQYF.